These 29 T cell receptor beta chains share one sample of origin, sequenced in a study of technical replicates of blood from several donors. The method was immunoSEQ multiplex PCR; TCRdb's version includes in-frame clones alone and lacks a portion of them. The table has fewer than 15,000 clones, just under 95% seen once; the top ten hold under 8%. The sequenced sample was PBMCs. These receptors originate from a human donor in good health.

J is TRBJ2-7 and V is TRBV30; TRBD1 agrees at 7 bases. The V segment lost 0 bases and the J segment 0 bases; nucleotides outside the gene matches: 2. This CDR3 spans 14 amino acids. Germline V gene data show CDR1 as GTSNPN and CDR2 as SVGIG (reference sequence). In nucleotides, the CDR3 is TGTGCCTGGAGTGTAGGGGGCGCCTCCTACGAGCAGTACTTC. This sequence encodes CAWSVGGASYEQYF.

The genes are TRBV25-1 and TRBJ2-7; 7 bases are a match to TRBD2. The CDR3 spans 16 residues. CDR1 and CDR2 from the germline V gene are MGHDK and SYGVNS. With V trimmed by 3 bases and J by 0 bases, 8 bases remained unmatched. CDR3 bases: TGTGCCAGCAGTGATCCGGCGGGAGAGAGCTCCTACGAGCAGTACTTC. This codes for CASSDPAGESSYEQYF.

The rearrangement links TRBV5-6 to TRBJ1-4; no clear D gene. The CDR3 totals 14 residues. V was cut by 1 base and J by 4 bases, with 8 bases left in between. Germline lookup yields CDR1 SGHDT and CDR2 YYEEEE. CDR3 DNA sequence: TGTGCCAGCAGCTTGTCTGGAGTTAATGAAAAACTGTTTTTT. Translating gives CASSLSGVNEKLFF.

The rearrangement joins TRBV5-1 to TRBJ1-5; TRBD1 matches at 8 bases. With V trimmed by 4 bases and J by 5 bases, 5 bases remained unmatched. The CDR3 contains 14 residues. CDR1 is SGHRS and CDR2 is YFSETQ in the germline V gene. CDR3 sequence reads: CASSTGQGDQPQHF. The CDR3 nucleotides are TGCGCCAGCAGCACCGGACAGGGCGATCAGCCCCAGCATTTT.

The CDR3: CASQRSADLVGELFF. The CDR3 DNA is TGTGCCAGCCAACGGTCCGCGGACTTAGTCGGGGAGCTGTTTTTT. The V gene is TRBV6-6, the J gene TRBJ2-2; TRBD2 might be the D (5 bases). This CDR3 is built from 15 residues. V was clipped by 8 bases and J by 7 bases, with 20 bases between them. The germline CDR1 and CDR2 sequences are MNHNY and SVGAGI (reference sequence).

The chain employs TRBV4-2 and TRBJ1-1, with a possible D match to TRBD1 (5 bases). From germline, CDR1 is LGHNA and CDR2 YNFKEQ. This CDR3 has 13 amino acids. With 1 base removed from V and 5 bases from J, the gap between germline ends came to 8 bases. Here the CDR3 reads CASSQVRGTEAFF. CDR3 nucleotides: TGTGCCAGCAGCCAAGTAAGGGGAACTGAAGCTTTCTTT.

This sequence joins TRBV2 and TRBJ1-5; TRBD1 agrees at 7 bases. CDR1 and CDR2 from the germline V gene are SNHLY and FYNNEI. With V trimmed by 0 bases and J by 2 bases, 4 bases remained unmatched. The length of the CDR3 is 16 residues. CDR3: CASSEAGGAGNQPQHF. CDR3 coding DNA: TGTGCCAGCAGTGAAGCAGGGGGCGCGGGCAATCAGCCCCAGCATTTT.

The rearrangement uses TRBV7-9 and TRBJ2-5; 7 bases match TRBD2. In germline, CDR1 is SEHNR, CDR2 FQNEAQ (reference sequence). The trim removed 4 bases at V and 2 bases at J, leaving 13 bases unmatched. CDR3 size: 17 residues. CDR3: CASSYPAGPSGQETQYF. The CDR3 DNA reads as TGTGCCAGCAGCTATCCCGCTGGGCCTAGCGGACAAGAGACCCAGTACTTC.

The V call is TRBV7-9, the J call TRBJ1-4; tentative D call: TRBD1 (6 bases). CDR3 length: 15 amino acids. CDR1 and CDR2 from the germline V gene are SEHNR and FQNEAQ (reference sequence). V dropped 1 base and J dropped 4 bases, with 10 bases sitting between them. The CDR3 nucleotides read TGTGCCAGCAGCTTAGGGACAGCGCGTAATGAAAAACTGTTTTTT. Residues: CASSLGTARNEKLFF.

This clone occurred once. The chain carries TRBV7-9 and TRBJ2-2; D gene uncertain. The germline V and J ends were trimmed by 4 bases and 5 bases, with 8 bases remaining between them. The CDR3 totals 13 residues. The germline gives CDR1 SEHNR, CDR2 FQNEAQ (reference sequence). The CDR3, as DNA: TGTGCCAGCAGCTCCGCAGGAACCGGGGAGCTGTTTTTT. Translation: CASSSAGTGELFF.

CDR3 residues: CASSENGESTPYEQYF. DNA of the CDR3: TGTGCCAGCAGTGAAAACGGGGAGTCGACTCCCTACGAGCAGTACTTC. V is TRBV25-1 and J is TRBJ2-7, with a possible D match to TRBD2 (5 bases). Germline CDR1 reads MGHDK; CDR2 reads SYGVNS. The CDR3 is 16 amino acids. Trimming took 2 bases from V and 2 from J, leaving 16 bases between them.

This clone appeared a single time. V is TRBV11-2 and J is TRBJ2-7; the D gene is possibly TRBD2 (6 bases). The germline V gene has CDR1 SGHAT and CDR2 FQNNGV. The CDR3 covers 15 residues. V shed 5 bases and J shed 4 bases, with 18 bases lying between them. CDR3 amino acids: CASSQPGEARYEQYF. DNA of the CDR3: TGTGCCAGCAGCCAGCCGGGGGAAGCCCGTTACGAGCAGTACTTC. Complete variable domain (other parts from reference TRBV11-2 and TRBJ2-7): EAGVAQSPRYKIIEKRQSVAFWCNPISGHATLYWYQQILGQGPKLLIQFQNNGVVDDSQLPKDRFSAERLKGVDSTLKIQPAKLEDSAVYLCASSQPGEARYEQYFGPGTRLTVT.

V usage is TRBV2 and J usage is TRBJ2-1; 13 bases match TRBD2. Germline lookup yields CDR1 SNHLY and CDR2 FYNNEI. The CDR3 sequence is 14 residues long. The V gene end was trimmed by 6 bases and the J gene end by 9 bases; junction bases not matched to a gene: 5. CDR3 sequence: CASRLAGGPGEQFF. CDR3 DNA: TGTGCCAGCAGACTAGCGGGAGGGCCGGGTGAGCAGTTCTTC.

The genes are TRBV30 and TRBJ1-1, with 7 positions matching TRBD1. The CDR3 has 12 amino acids. Trimming removed 7 bases from V and 4 bases from J; junction bases left unmatched: 6. Germline V gene data show CDR1 as GTSNPN and CDR2 as SVGIG (reference sequence). CDR3 in DNA: TGTGCCTCTGACAGGGAGGCCACTGAAGCTTTCTTT. It is translated as CASDREATEAFF. The full variable domain, in which reference TRBV30 and TRBJ1-1 provide the parts outside the CDR3, is SQTIHQWPATLVQPVGSPLSLECTVEGTSNPNLYWYRQAAGRGLQLLFYSVGIGQISSEVPQNLSASRPQDRQFILSSKKLLLSDSGFYLCASDREATEAFFGQGTRLTVV.

This sequence joins TRBV6-4 and TRBJ2-3; 12 nucleotides agree with TRBD2. Germline CDR1 and CDR2: MRHNA and SNTAGT. The V and J ends lost 4 bases and 6 bases, in that order; junction bases with no gene match: 11. The CDR3 is 17 amino acids. Here the CDR3 reads CASSAPRLAGVRDTQYF. CDR3 nucleotide sequence: TGTGCCAGCAGTGCCCCCCGACTAGCGGGAGTTAGGGATACGCAGTATTTT.

The chain carries TRBV6-5 and TRBJ2-7; 7 bases agree with TRBD1. CDR3 length equals 14 residues. The V gene's germline CDR1 is MNHEY and CDR2 SVGAGI. V was clipped by 5 bases and J by 3 bases; unmatched bases: 7. CDR3 bases: TGTGCCAGCAGTACTACCCGGGACAGCTACGAGCAGTACTTC. Its protein is CASSTTRDSYEQYF.

The J gene is TRBJ2-3, the V gene TRBV6-1; 11 bases are shared with TRBD2. V lost 3 bases, J lost 4 bases, and 6 bases stayed unmatched. In germline, CDR1 is MNHNS, CDR2 SASEGT. CDR3 length: 16 amino acids. CDR3 DNA: TGTGCCAGCAGTGAGTCGATAGCGGGAGGGCCAGATACGCAGTATTTT. It yields the protein CASSESIAGGPDTQYF.

The V call is TRBV2, the J call TRBJ2-7; unclear D gene. V lost 6 bases, J lost 2 bases, and 11 bases lay in between. The CDR3 extends over 13 amino acids. Germline CDR1 and CDR2: SNHLY and FYNNEI. In DNA form, the CDR3 reads TGTGCCAGCAGGGAGCAAATGGCCTACGAGCAGTACTTC. Translating it yields CASREQMAYEQYF. The full variable domain, its missing parts supplied by reference TRBV2 and TRBJ2-7, is EPEVTQTPSHQVTQMGQEVILRCVPISNHLYFYWYRQILGQKVEFLVSFYNNEISEKSEIFDDQFSVERPDGSNFTLKIRSTKLEDSAMYFCASREQMAYEQYFGPGTRLTVT.

This clone appeared once. The V and J genes are TRBV19 and TRBJ2-3; 7 bases are shared with TRBD1. This CDR3 has 13 residues. V trimming: 7 bases; J trimming: 1 base; junction bases outside the gene matches: 2. CDR1 and CDR2 (germline): LNHDA, SQIVND (reference sequence). This CDR3 is CASIGGGTDTQYF. DNA for the CDR3: TGTGCCAGTATAGGGGGCGGCACAGATACGCAGTATTTT.

This chain joins TRBV7-7 and TRBJ2-1; D remains unclear. The ends were cut back, 5 bases at V and 7 bases at J, with 18 bases in the middle. This CDR3 comprises 15 residues. Germline V lookup: CDR1 SSHAT, CDR2 FNYEAQ (reference sequence). The CDR3: CASSPQLQRGNEQFF. CDR3 DNA sequence: TGTGCCAGCAGCCCGCAACTCCAGCGCGGAAATGAGCAGTTCTTC. The variable domain in full, with the rest retrieved from reference TRBV7-7 and TRBJ2-1, is GAGVSQSPRYKVTKRGQDVTLRCDPISSHATLYWYQQALGQGPEFLTYFNYEAQPDKSGLPSDRFSAERPEGSISTLTIQRTEQRDSAMYRCASSPQLQRGNEQFFGPGTRLTVL.

The gene calls are TRBV5-1 and TRBJ2-5; unclear D gene. V was pared by 6 bases and J by 3 bases, with 12 bases between. Germline CDR1 is SGHRS and CDR2 is YFSETQ. The CDR3 length is 13 residues. The CDR3 nucleotides are TGCGCCAGCACCTTATCACGGGAAGAGACCCAGTACTTC. This sequence encodes CASTLSREETQYF.

V is TRBV27 and J is TRBJ2-7; 7 nucleotides line up with TRBD2. From germline, CDR1 is MNHEY and CDR2 SMNVEV (reference sequence). V lost 3 bases, J lost 9 bases, and 14 bases stayed unmatched. The CDR3 contains 15 residues. In DNA, the CDR3 is TGTGCCAGCAGTTTGGTAGCGGGTGCCACTACGACGCAGTACTTC. Translated: CASSLVAGATTTQYF.

DNA for the CDR3: TGCGCCAGCAGCACAGGGACAGGGGGCCTCCAAGAGACCCAGTACTTC. This encodes CASSTGTGGLQETQYF. V usage is TRBV5-1 and J usage is TRBJ2-5, with TRBD1 matching 12 bases. Germline V lookup: CDR1 SGHRS, CDR2 YFSETQ. There are 16 residues in the CDR3. V shed 4 bases, J shed 1 base, and the junction held 5 bases outside the gene matches.

The V call is TRBV7-9, the J call TRBJ1-2, with 12 bases aligning to TRBD1. The germline V gene encodes CDR1 SEHNR and CDR2 FQNEAQ (reference sequence). Trimming took 5 bases from V and 7 from J; bases not matched to a gene: 8. CDR3 length equals 15 residues. The CDR3 DNA is TGTGCCAGCAGCGACGGGACAGGGGGCAACGGTGGCTACACCTTC. As protein: CASSDGTGGNGGYTF.

Written as DNA, the CDR3 is TGTGCCAGCAGTCAAAGGGGACTAGCGGGAGGGTGGGCCCAGTACTTC. This sequence encodes CASSQRGLAGGWAQYF. The V call is TRBV27, the J call TRBJ2-5; 16 positions agree with TRBD2. The trim removed 5 bases at V and 9 bases at J, leaving 9 bases unmatched. This CDR3 spans 16 amino acids. CDR1 MNHEY and CDR2 SMNVEV come from the germline V gene (reference sequence).

V gene TRBV11-2 combines with J gene TRBJ2-2, with 7 bases matching TRBD2. Trimming cost V 3 bases and J 6 bases; bases outside gene matches: 1. Germline V gene sequence: CDR1 SGHAT, CDR2 FQNNGV. This CDR3 region has 13 residues. In nucleotides, the CDR3 is TGTGCCAGCAGCTTTCGGGGGGCCGGGGAGCTGTTTTTT. It codes for CASSFRGAGELFF. The full variable domain, in which reference TRBV11-2 and TRBJ2-2 provide the parts outside the CDR3, is EAGVAQSPRYKIIEKRQSVAFWCNPISGHATLYWYQQILGQGPKLLIQFQNNGVVDDSQLPKDRFSAERLKGVDSTLKIQPAKLEDSAVYLCASSFRGAGELFFGEGSRLTVL.

This clone came up once. The rearrangement uses TRBV5-6 and TRBJ1-1; D gene unclear. This CDR3 comprises 13 residues. Germline V gene sequence: CDR1 SGHDT, CDR2 YYEEEE. V lost 0 bases and J lost 11, with 14 bases in between. The CDR3: CASSLADHREAFF. CDR3 sequence (DNA): TGTGCCAGCAGCTTGGCCGATCACCGGGAGGCTTTCTTT. The full variable domain, in which reference TRBV5-6 and TRBJ1-1 provide the parts outside the CDR3, is DAGVTQSPTHLIKTRGQQVTLRCSPKSGHDTVSWYQQALGQGPQFIFQYYEEEERQRGNFPDRFSGHQFPNYSSELNVNALLLGDSALYLCASSLADHREAFFGQGTRLTVV.

The chain carries TRBV9 and TRBJ2-5; TRBD1 aligns across 8 bases. J lost 1 base, V lost 4 bases, and 9 bases had no gene match. CDR1 and CDR2 (germline): SGDLS, YYNGEE. The length of the CDR3 is 16 residues. CDR3 sequence reads: CASSLLPGTGQETQYF. CDR3 nucleotides: TGTGCCAGCAGCCTACTACCCGGGACAGGCCAAGAGACCCAGTACTTC.

The chain joins TRBV5-4 to TRBJ1-2; the D gene is possibly TRBD1 (6 bases). The CDR3 extends over 15 amino acids. Between the trimmed V and J ends, which lost 0 bases and 2 bases, there was a span of 11 bases. Germline V gene sequence: CDR1 SGHNT, CDR2 YYREEE (reference sequence). This CDR3 is CASSLGSGANYGYTF. CDR3 bases: TGTGCCAGCAGCTTGGGCTCAGGGGCGAACTATGGCTACACCTTC.